A single sample gave rise to the 13 T cell receptor beta chains below, sequenced in a study of cytomegalovirus exposure and HLA in healthy donors. The assay was immunoSEQ multiplex PCR, and TCRdb's table has in-frame clones only and misses some. Of tens of thousands of clones listed, approximately 95% are singletons. The material sequenced was PBMCs. These receptors originate from a woman aged 18 to 35 in good health and CMV-seronegative.

This clone was detected only once. The V call is TRBV27, the J call TRBJ2-2, with D possibly matching TRBD2 (5 bases). The length of the CDR3 is 16 residues. Germline values: CDR1 MNHEY, CDR2 SMNVEV (reference sequence). Trimming shortened V by 2 bases and J by 5 bases, and 15 bases separated the two germline ends. The CDR3 sequence is CASSLAGEMWTGELFF. The CDR3 nucleotides read TGTGCCAGCAGTTTAGCCGGGGAGATGTGGACCGGGGAGCTGTTTTTT.

The chain carries TRBV10-2 and TRBJ2-7; 7 nucleotides line up with TRBD2. This CDR3 contains 12 residues. Germline CDR1 reads WSHSY; CDR2 reads SAAADI. With 7 bases clipped from V and 2 bases from J, the junction kept 2 bases outside the gene matches. CDR3 residues: CASTGGAYEQYF. The CDR3 nucleotides read TGCGCCAGCACTGGGGGGGCCTACGAGCAGTACTTC.

The chain uses TRBV28 and TRBJ1-4; D call uncertain. The CDR3 sequence is 14 residues long. Germline assignment: CDR1 MDHEN and CDR2 SYDVKM. V lost 7 bases, J lost 8 bases, and 17 bases lay in between. The CDR3 spells CASTRRRLGEKLFF. The CDR3 DNA reads as TGTGCCAGCACCCGGAGGAGGCTCGGAGAAAAACTGTTTTTT.

In DNA form, the CDR3 reads TGTGCCAGCAGCTTGGGGGACATATACGAGCAGTACTTC. This gives the protein CASSLGDIYEQYF. V usage is TRBV5-4 and J usage is TRBJ2-7; TRBD1 might be the D (6 bases). Per germline, CDR1 SGHNT and CDR2 YYREEE (reference sequence). V was pared by 0 bases and J by 4 bases, with 8 bases between. The CDR3 totals 13 residues.

This sequence joins TRBV5-5 and TRBJ2-2; 8 bases fit TRBD2. The trim removed 4 bases at V and 0 bases at J, leaving 8 bases unmatched. The length of the CDR3 is 17 residues. CDR1 is SGHKS, CDR2 YYEKEE, per germline (reference sequence). The chain's CDR3 is CASSPTGLATNTGELFF. The CDR3 coding sequence is TGTGCCAGCAGCCCGACCGGACTAGCAACGAACACCGGGGAGCTGTTTTTT.

The V gene is TRBV28, the J gene TRBJ1-5; 10 bases fit TRBD1. Trimming took 6 bases from V and 8 from J; bases not matched to a gene: 13. Looked up from germline, CDR1 is MDHEN and CDR2 is SYDVKM. The CDR3 has 16 residues. CDR3 nucleotide sequence: TGTGCCAGCAGGTTCCGAGGACAGGGGGTCGGAAAGCCCCAGCATTTT. This encodes CASRFRGQGVGKPQHF.

CDR3 sequence: CASSPGPGTTQGTQYF. The CDR3 nucleotides are TGTGCCAGCAGCCCTGGACCGGGGACCACCCAGGGGACGCAGTATTTT. J is TRBJ2-3 and V is TRBV4-2; D perhaps matches TRBD1 (6 bases). In germline, CDR1 is LGHNA, CDR2 YNFKEQ. There are 16 residues in the CDR3. With 4 bases removed from V and 9 bases from J, the gap between germline ends came to 23 bases.

This sequence joins TRBV7-2 and TRBJ2-7; 7 bases are shared with TRBD2. CDR3 length: 13 residues. V was clipped by 5 bases and J by 7 bases; unmatched bases: 8. In germline, CDR1 is SGHTA, CDR2 FQGNSA. This CDR3 reads CASSPPGLEEQYF. The CDR3 nucleotides are TGTGCCAGCAGCCCCCCAGGACTAGAAGAGCAGTACTTC.

This clone was detected once. V is TRBV29-1 and J is TRBJ2-1; a possible D gene is TRBD1 (5 bases). Germline V gene lookup returns CDR1 SQVTM and CDR2 ANQGSEA. The CDR3 spans 17 residues. The ends were cut back, 1 base at V and 0 bases at J, with 16 bases in the middle. The CDR3 here is CSVEGWATQGSYNEQFF. The CDR3 DNA reads TGCAGCGTTGAAGGTTGGGCTACCCAGGGCTCCTACAATGAGCAGTTCTTC.

The chain uses TRBV7-8 and TRBJ2-5; 8 bases agree with TRBD2. CDR3 length equals 18 residues. J lost 0 bases, V lost 0 bases, and 9 bases had no gene match. Per the germline V gene, CDR1 is SGHVS and CDR2 is FQNEAQ. The CDR3 here is CASSLAPGGGPYQETQYF. As DNA, the CDR3 is TGTGCCAGCAGCTTAGCCCCCGGCGGGGGGCCTTACCAAGAGACCCAGTACTTC.

V gene TRBV19 combines with J gene TRBJ1-1; D ambiguous. Germline V gene data show CDR1 as LNHDA and CDR2 as SQIVND (reference sequence). The CDR3 has 14 residues. V was clipped by 0 bases and J by 5 bases, with 10 bases between them. As DNA, the CDR3 is TGTGCCAGTAGTATAGATTTGGAGGCGACTGAAGCTTTCTTT. Amino acid sequence: CASSIDLEATEAFF.

The chain carries TRBV2 and TRBJ2-3; TRBD2 aligns across 14 bases. V shed 4 bases, J shed 2 bases, and the junction held 5 bases outside the gene matches. Germline V lookup: CDR1 SNHLY, CDR2 FYNNEI. The CDR3 extends over 17 amino acids. This CDR3 is CASSGGTSGRLTDTQYF. Here the CDR3 DNA reads TGTGCCAGCAGTGGGGGGACTAGCGGGAGACTCACAGATACGCAGTATTTT.

The chain's CDR3 is CAIKGQPTYEQYF. The CDR3 DNA reads as TGTGCCATCAAAGGACAGCCTACCTACGAGCAGTACTTC. The chain combines TRBV10-3 with TRBJ2-7, with D maybe TRBD1 (6 bases). The CDR3 is made up of 13 amino acids. V was cut by 7 bases and J by 2 bases, with 12 bases left in between. Germline V gene sequence: CDR1 ENHRY, CDR2 SYGVKD.